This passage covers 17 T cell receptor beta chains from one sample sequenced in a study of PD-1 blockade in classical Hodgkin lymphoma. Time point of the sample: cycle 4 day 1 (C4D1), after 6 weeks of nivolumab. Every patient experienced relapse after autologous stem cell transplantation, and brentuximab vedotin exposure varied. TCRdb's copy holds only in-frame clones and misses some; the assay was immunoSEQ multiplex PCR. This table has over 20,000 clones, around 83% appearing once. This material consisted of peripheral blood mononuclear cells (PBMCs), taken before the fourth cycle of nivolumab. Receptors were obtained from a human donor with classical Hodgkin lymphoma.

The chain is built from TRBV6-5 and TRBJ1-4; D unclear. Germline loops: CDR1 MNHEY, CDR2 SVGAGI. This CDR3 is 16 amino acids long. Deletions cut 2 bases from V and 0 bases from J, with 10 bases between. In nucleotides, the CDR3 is TGTGCCAGCAGTTACAAAGGGATATCAACTAATGAAAAACTGTTTTTT. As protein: CASSYKGISTNEKLFF.

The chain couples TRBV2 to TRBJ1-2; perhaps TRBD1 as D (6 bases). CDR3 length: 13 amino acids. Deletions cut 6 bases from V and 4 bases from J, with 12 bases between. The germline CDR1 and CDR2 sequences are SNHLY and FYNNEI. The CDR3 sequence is CASRTGSVYGYTF. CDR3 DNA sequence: TGTGCCAGCAGGACAGGAAGTGTCTATGGCTACACCTTC. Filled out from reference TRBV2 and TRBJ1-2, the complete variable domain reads EPEVTQTPSHQVTQMGQEVILRCVPISNHLYFYWYRQILGQKVEFLVSFYNNEISEKSEIFDDQFSVERPDGSNFTLKIRSTKLEDSAMYFCASRTGSVYGYTFGSGTRLTVV.

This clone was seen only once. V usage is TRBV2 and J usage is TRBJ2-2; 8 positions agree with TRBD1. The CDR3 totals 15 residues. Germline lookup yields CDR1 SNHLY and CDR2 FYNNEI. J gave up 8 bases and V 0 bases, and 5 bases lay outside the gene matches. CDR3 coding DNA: TGTGCCAGCAGTGAAGCCAGCAGGGGGCGTGGGGAGCTGTTTTTT. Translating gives CASSEASRGRGELFF.

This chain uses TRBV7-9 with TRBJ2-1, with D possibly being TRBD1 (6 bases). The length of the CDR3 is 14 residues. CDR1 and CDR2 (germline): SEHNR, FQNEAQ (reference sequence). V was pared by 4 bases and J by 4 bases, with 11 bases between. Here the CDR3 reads CASSSRDTYNEQFF. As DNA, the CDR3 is TGTGCCAGCAGCTCCCGGGACACTTACAATGAGCAGTTCTTC.

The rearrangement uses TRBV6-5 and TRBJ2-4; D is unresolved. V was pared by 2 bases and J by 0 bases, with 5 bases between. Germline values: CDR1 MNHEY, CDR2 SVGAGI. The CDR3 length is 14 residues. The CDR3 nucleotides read TGTGCCAGCAGTTACGGATTAGCCAAAAACATTCAGTACTTC. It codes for CASSYGLAKNIQYF.

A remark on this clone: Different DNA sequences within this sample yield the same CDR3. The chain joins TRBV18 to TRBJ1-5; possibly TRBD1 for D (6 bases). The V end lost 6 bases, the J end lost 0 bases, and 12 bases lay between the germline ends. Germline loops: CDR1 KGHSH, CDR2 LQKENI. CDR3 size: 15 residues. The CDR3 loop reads CASSRGQDSNQPQHF. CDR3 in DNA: TGTGCCAGCTCCCGGGGACAAGATAGCAATCAGCCCCAGCATTTT.

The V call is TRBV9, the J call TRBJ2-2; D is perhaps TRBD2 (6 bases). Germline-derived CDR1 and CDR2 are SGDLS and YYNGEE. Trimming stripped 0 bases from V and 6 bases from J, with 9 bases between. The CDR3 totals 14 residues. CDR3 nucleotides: TGTGCCAGCAGCGTAGACGGGGAGGCCGGGGAGCTGTTTTTT. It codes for CASSVDGEAGELFF.

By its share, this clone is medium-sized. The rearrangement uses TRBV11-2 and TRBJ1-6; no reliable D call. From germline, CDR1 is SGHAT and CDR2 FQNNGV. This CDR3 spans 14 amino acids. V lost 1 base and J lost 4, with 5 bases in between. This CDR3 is CASSLADYNSPLHF. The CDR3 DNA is TGTGCCAGCAGCTTAGCGGATTATAATTCACCCCTCCACTTT.

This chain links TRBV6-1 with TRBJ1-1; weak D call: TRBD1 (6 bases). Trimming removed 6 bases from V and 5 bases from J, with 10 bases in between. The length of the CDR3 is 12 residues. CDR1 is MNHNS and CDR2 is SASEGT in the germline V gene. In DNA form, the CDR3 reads TGTGCCAGCAGGGTTCAGGGGACTGAAGCTTTCTTT. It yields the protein CASRVQGTEAFF.

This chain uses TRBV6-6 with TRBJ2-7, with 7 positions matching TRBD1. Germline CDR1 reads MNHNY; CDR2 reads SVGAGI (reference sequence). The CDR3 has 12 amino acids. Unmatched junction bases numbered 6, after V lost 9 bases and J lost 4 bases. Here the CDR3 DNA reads TGTGCCAGGGCCGGGACAGAATACGAGCAGTACTTC. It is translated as CARAGTEYEQYF.

The CDR3 reads CASSLWWGSYEQYF. The CDR3 bases are TGTGCCAGCAGTTTATGGTGGGGATCCTACGAGCAGTACTTC. The V gene is TRBV28, the J gene TRBJ2-7; D uncertain. This CDR3 has 14 residues. Germline CDR1 MDHEN, CDR2 SYDVKM. Deletions cut 0 bases from V and 1 base from J, with 7 bases between.

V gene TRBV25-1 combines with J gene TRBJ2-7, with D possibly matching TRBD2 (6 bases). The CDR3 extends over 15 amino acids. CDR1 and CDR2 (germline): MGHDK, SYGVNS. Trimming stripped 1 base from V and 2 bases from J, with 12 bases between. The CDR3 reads CASSEWGGEAYEQYF. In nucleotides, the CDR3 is TGTGCCAGCAGTGAATGGGGCGGGGAAGCCTACGAGCAGTACTTC.

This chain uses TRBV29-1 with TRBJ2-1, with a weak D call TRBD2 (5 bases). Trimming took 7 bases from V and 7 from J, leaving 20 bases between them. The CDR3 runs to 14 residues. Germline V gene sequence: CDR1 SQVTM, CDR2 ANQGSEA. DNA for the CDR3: TGCAGCGCCCTGGGTCCGAGCGGAGCGAATGAGCAGTTCTTC. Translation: CSALGPSGANEQFF.

The CDR3 region has the DNA TGTGCCAGCAGCGTAGGAGGAGGGGGCGCGAACTATGGCTACACCTTC. It encodes CASSVGGGGANYGYTF. The V and J genes are TRBV9 and TRBJ1-2; 7 bases match TRBD1. Trimming removed 0 bases from V and 2 bases from J; junction bases left unmatched: 7. Germline V lookup: CDR1 SGDLS, CDR2 YYNGEE. CDR3 size: 16 residues.

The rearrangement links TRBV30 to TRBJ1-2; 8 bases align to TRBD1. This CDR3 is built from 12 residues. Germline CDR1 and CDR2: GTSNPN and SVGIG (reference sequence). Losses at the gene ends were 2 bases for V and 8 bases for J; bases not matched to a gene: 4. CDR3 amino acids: CAWSMTGVGYTF. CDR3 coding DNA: TGTGCCTGGAGTATGACAGGGGTCGGCTACACCTTC.

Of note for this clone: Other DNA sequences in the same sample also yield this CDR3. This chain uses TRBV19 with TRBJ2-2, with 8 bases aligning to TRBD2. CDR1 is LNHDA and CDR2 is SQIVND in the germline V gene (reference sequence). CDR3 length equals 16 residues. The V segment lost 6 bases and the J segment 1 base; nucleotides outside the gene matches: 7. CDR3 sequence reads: CASSGLAGMNTGELFF. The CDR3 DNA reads TGTGCCAGTAGCGGGCTAGCGGGCATGAACACCGGGGAGCTGTTTTTT.

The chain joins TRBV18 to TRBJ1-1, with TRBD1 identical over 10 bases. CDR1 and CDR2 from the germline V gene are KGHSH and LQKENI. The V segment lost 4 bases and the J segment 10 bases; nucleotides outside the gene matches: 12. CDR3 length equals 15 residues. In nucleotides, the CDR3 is TGTGCCAGCTCACTAACCGGGACAGGGGCTCCTAGAGCTTTCTTT. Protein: CASSLTGTGAPRAFF.